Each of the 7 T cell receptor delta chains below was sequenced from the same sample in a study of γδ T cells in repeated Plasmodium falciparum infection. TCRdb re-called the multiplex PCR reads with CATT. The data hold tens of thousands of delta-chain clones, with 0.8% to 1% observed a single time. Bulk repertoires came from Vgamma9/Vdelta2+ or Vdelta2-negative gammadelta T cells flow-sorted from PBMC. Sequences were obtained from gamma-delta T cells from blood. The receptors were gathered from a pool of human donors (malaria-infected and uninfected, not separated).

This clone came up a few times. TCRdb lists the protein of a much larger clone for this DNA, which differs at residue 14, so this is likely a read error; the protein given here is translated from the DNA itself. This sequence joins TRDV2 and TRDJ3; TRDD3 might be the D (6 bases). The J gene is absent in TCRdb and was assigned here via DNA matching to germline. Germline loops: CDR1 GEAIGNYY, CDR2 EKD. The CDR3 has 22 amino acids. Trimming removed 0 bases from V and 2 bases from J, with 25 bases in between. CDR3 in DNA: TGTGCCTGTGACACCGTGCTGGGGACACCGGGTTCCAGCCCCTGGGACACCCGACAGATGTTTTTC. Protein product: CACDTVLGTPGSSPWDTRQMFF.

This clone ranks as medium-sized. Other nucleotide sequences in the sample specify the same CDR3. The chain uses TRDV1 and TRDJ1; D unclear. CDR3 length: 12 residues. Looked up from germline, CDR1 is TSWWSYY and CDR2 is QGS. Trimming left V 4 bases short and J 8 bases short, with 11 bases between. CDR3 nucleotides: TGTGCTCTTGGGGCCGTTTCCCAAAAACTCATCTTT. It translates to CALGAVSQKLIF.

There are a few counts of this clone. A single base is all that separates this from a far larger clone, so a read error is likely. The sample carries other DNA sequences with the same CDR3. The CDR3 sequence is CALGELPAVALTRILGGSRADKLIF. DNA for the CDR3: TGTGCTCTTGGGGAGCTTCCCGCGGTGGCCCTTACGAGGATACTGGGGGGTTCCCGGGCCGATAAACTCATCTTT. The chain carries TRDV1 and TRDJ1, with 8 nucleotides matching TRDD3. The J gene was missing in TCRdb and was found by matching the end of the DNA to germline. Germline-derived CDR1 and CDR2 are TSWWSYY and QGS. Trimming took 3 bases from V and 3 from J; bases not matched to a gene: 36. The CDR3 is 25 residues long.

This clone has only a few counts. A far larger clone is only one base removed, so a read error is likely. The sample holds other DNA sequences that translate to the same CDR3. CDR3 amino acids: CACDPIRLHDKLIF. The CDR3 nucleotides are TGTGCCTGTGACCCTATACGCTTGCACGATAAACTCATCTTT. J is TRDJ1 and V is TRDV2; maybe TRDD3 (5 bases). As TCRdb names no J gene, one was assigned here on the basis of a DNA match to germline. Deletions cut 3 bases from V and 4 bases from J, with 14 bases between. Germline values: CDR1 GEAIGNYY, CDR2 EKD. The CDR3 covers 14 residues.

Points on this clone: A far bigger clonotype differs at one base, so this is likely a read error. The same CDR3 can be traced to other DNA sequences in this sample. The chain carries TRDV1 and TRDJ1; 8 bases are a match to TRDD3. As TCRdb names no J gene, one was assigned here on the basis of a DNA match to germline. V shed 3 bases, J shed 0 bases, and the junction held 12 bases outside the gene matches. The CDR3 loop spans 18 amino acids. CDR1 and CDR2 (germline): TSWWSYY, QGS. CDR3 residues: CALGEWIDWGPYTDKLIF. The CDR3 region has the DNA TGTGCTCTTGGGGAGTGGATCGACTGGGGGCCCTACACCGATAAACTCATCTTT.

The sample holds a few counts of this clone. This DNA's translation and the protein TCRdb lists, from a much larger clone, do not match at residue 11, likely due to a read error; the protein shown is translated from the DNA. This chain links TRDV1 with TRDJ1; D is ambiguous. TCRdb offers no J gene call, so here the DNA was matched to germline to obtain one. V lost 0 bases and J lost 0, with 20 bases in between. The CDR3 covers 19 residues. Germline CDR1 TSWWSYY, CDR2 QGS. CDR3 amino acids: CALGELPVYGLRNTDKLIF. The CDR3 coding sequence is TGTGCTCTTGGGGAACTGCCGGTCTACGGTCTCCGGAACACCGATAAACTCATCTTT.

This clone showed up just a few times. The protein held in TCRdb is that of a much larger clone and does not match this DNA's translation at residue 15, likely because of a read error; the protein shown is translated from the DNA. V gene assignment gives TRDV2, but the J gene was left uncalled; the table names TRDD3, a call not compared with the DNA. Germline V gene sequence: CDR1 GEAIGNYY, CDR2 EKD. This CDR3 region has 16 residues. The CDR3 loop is CACRDAVRGYTDKLTF. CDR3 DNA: TGTGCCTGTCGCGATGCGGTGAGGGGTTACACCGATAAACTCACCTTT.